These T cell receptor beta chains were read from a single sample in a study of OX40 agonist ivuxolimab in advanced cancers. Here immunoSEQ multiplex PCR was the method, and the copy in TCRdb shows in-frame clones only, minus some. Of 50,000 or so clones listed, 86% are singletons. The source was CD4+ or CD8+ T cells sorted from blood, collected in a trial of the OX40 agonist ivuxolimab. The receptors derive from an adult with an advanced solid tumor such as melanoma, head and neck, liver or kidney cancer. CDR3s include the opening cysteine and the closing phenylalanine or tryptophan. A D gene is named only where the DNA matches it firmly. Clone size appears in some rows only: once, few, many, or a class for an expanded clone.

length: 16; D: TRBD1; V: TRBV4-1; size: once; J: TRBJ1-4; DNA: TGCGCCAGCCAGGGGGGGACAGCACTTTACTCCGAAAAACTGTTTTTT; CDR3: CASQGGTALYSEKLFF
length: 13; D: .; V: TRBV29-1; size: .; J: TRBJ1-1; DNA: TGCAGCGCTACAATACAGGGGAACACTGAAGCTTTCTTT; CDR3: CSATIQGNTEAFF
length: 14; D: .; V: TRBV9; size: .; J: TRBJ1-6; DNA: TGTGCCAGCAGCGCCAGGGTTTATAATTCACCCCTCCACTTT; CDR3: CASSARVYNSPLHF
length: 18; D: TRBD2; V: TRBV5-4; size: few; J: TRBJ2-2; DNA: TGTGCCAGCAGCCGGGGACTAGCGGGGGGAACGGGCACCGGGGAGCTGTTTTTT; CDR3: CASSRGLAGGTGTGELFF
length: 14; D: .; V: TRBV5-1; size: once; J: TRBJ2-1; DNA: TGCGCCAGCGGAGATCCGGGCTCCTACAATGAGCAGTTCTTC; CDR3: CASGDPGSYNEQFF
length: 18; D: TRBD2; V: TRBV7-2; size: .; J: TRBJ2-7; DNA: TGTGCCAGCAGCTCCCTCTTTGGGACTAGCGGCACTAATAGGGAGCAGTACTTC; CDR3: CASSSLFGTSGTNREQYF
length: 13; D: .; V: TRBV28; size: .; J: TRBJ1-6; DNA: TGTGCCGCACATAGCGGTTATAATTCACCCCTCCACTTT; CDR3: CAAHSGYNSPLHF
length: 12; D: .; V: TRBV7-2; size: .; J: TRBJ2-3; DNA: TGTGCCAGCAGCCAACTCTCGGATACGCAGTATTTT; CDR3: CASSQLSDTQYF
length: 14; D: .; V: TRBV30; size: .; J: TRBJ1-2; DNA: TGTGCCTGGAGTCTACAGGGACCTAACTATGGCTACACCTTC; CDR3: CAWSLQGPNYGYTF
length: 14; D: .; V: TRBV11-3; size: .; J: TRBJ1-2; DNA: TGTGCCAGCAGCTTAGAGTCGACAGAGACAGGCTACACCTTC; CDR3: CASSLESTETGYTF
length: 11; D: .; V: TRBV2; size: .; J: TRBJ2-3; DNA: TGTGCCAGCAGTTACACAGATACGCAGTATTTT; CDR3: CASSYTDTQYF
length: 14; D: TRBD2; V: TRBV5-1; size: few; J: TRBJ2-5; DNA: TGCGCCAGCAGCTTTCTGGGGGGGTTTGAGACCCAGTACTTC; CDR3: CASSFLGGFETQYF
length: 16; D: .; V: TRBV4-2; size: .; J: TRBJ1-4; DNA: TGTGCCAGCAGCCTAAGCCCGACGGACGTTAATGAAAAACTGTTTTTT; CDR3: CASSLSPTDVNEKLFF
length: 11; D: .; V: TRBV28; size: .; J: TRBJ1-4; DNA: TGTGCCAGCAGGGGGGATGAAAAACTGTTTTTT; CDR3: CASRGDEKLFF
length: 16; D: .; V: TRBV7-8; size: .; J: TRBJ1-4; DNA: TGTGCCAGCAGCCTTTACAGGATAGTTTGGAATGAAAAACTGTTTTTT; CDR3: CASSLYRIVWNEKLFF
length: 17; D: TRBD1; V: TRBV2; size: .; J: TRBJ2-6; DNA: TGTGCCAGCAGTCTTGGGCAGGGGGCGGCTGGGGCCAACGTCCTGACTTTC; CDR3: CASSLGQGAAGANVLTF
length: 16; D: .; V: TRBV11-3; size: .; J: TRBJ1-2; DNA: TGTGCCAGCAGCTTAGTTTGGGACGGAAAACACTATGGCTACACCTTC; CDR3: CASSLVWDGKHYGYTF
length: 13; D: TRBD1; V: TRBV5-4; size: .; J: TRBJ2-1; DNA: TGTGCCAGCAGCTTGGCGGGGACAGGGGTGGAGTTCTTC; CDR3: CASSLAGTGVEFF
length: 15; D: .; V: TRBV6-1; size: .; J: TRBJ1-5; DNA: TGTGCCAGCAGTGTAGGAGGGGTCAGCAATCAGCCCCAGCATTTT; CDR3: CASSVGGVSNQPQHF
length: 16; D: .; V: TRBV4-1; size: .; J: TRBJ1-4; DNA: TGCGCCAGCAGCCAAGGTTTGGGGAGAACTAATGAAAAACTGTTTTTT; CDR3: CASSQGLGRTNEKLFF
length: 13; D: .; V: TRBV6-1; size: .; J: TRBJ1-4; DNA: TGTGCCAGCAGTGAAGCAACTAATGAAAAACTGTTTTTT; CDR3: CASSEATNEKLFF
length: 13; D: .; V: TRBV7-3; size: .; J: TRBJ2-2; DNA: TGTGCCAGCAGCTCAAATGCAGGGGGGGAGCTGTTTTTT; CDR3: CASSSNAGGELFF